A selection of T cell receptor beta chains follows, all from one sample in a study of CD8 T cells in ankylosing spondylitis. TCRdb reprocessed the 5' RACE reads with MiXCR, giving one entry per CDR3 protein. The repertoire holds hundreds of thousands of distinct CDR3 sequences, with roughly 20% as singletons. The sequencing input was blood, either unsorted or a sorted T cell fraction (not recorded which). The receptors originated from a female donor with ankylosing spondylitis or in good health (not recorded which). Both conserved end residues are part of each CDR3. Fields, in order: D gene, V gene, J gene, clone size, CDR3 DNA, CDR3 protein. D genes are given only for firm matches. Rows may omit the clone size; those that give it use once, few, many or a size class.

d_gene: .; v_gene: TRBV6-1; j_gene: TRBJ1-1; abundance: few; CDR3nt: TGTGCCAGCAGGTTCCGGGCAGGGGCGAACACTGAAGCTTTCTTT; CDR3aa: CASRFRAGANTEAFF
d_gene: .; v_gene: TRBV3-1; j_gene: TRBJ2-7; abundance: few; CDR3nt: TGTGCCAGCAGCCTCACTGTAGGGAGCTACGAGCAGTACTTC; CDR3aa: CASSLTVGSYEQYF
d_gene: .; v_gene: TRBV3-1; j_gene: TRBJ1-1; abundance: .; CDR3nt: TGTGCCAGCAGCCAGCGGGGGGGTGGAGGAACATTT; CDR3aa: CASSQRGGGGTF
d_gene: .; v_gene: TRBV30; j_gene: TRBJ2-2; abundance: .; CDR3nt: TGTGCCTGGAACTTAGGGGCGGACACCGGGGAGCTGTTTTTT; CDR3aa: CAWNLGADTGELFF
d_gene: .; v_gene: TRBV7-8; j_gene: TRBJ2-2; abundance: few; CDR3nt: TGTGCCAGCAGCTTGACTGGCTCCGGGGAGCTGTTTTTT; CDR3aa: CASSLTGSGELFF
d_gene: .; v_gene: TRBV6-5; j_gene: TRBJ2-2; abundance: few; CDR3nt: TGTGCCAGCAGTTACTCGCGCCAGGTCGTCGCCGGGGAGCTGTTTTTT; CDR3aa: CASSYSRQVVAGELFF
d_gene: TRBD2; v_gene: TRBV12-3/TRBV12-4; j_gene: TRBJ2-7; abundance: few; CDR3nt: TGTGCCAGCAGTGCAAGCGGGAGGGGATCCTACGAGCAGTACTTC; CDR3aa: CASSASGRGSYEQYF
d_gene: .; v_gene: TRBV29-1; j_gene: TRBJ1-2; abundance: many; CDR3nt: TGCAGCGTTCAAGAGGCGCACGGAATTACCTTC; CDR3aa: CSVQEAHGITF
d_gene: .; v_gene: TRBV12-3/TRBV12-4; j_gene: TRBJ2-7; abundance: many; CDR3nt: TGTGCCAGCAGTTTGCCAGGGAACCTCCACGAGCAGTACTTC; CDR3aa: CASSLPGNLHEQYF
d_gene: .; v_gene: TRBV12-3/TRBV12-4; j_gene: TRBJ1-4; abundance: few; CDR3nt: TGTGCCAGCAGTTCCCCGGAAAAACTGTTTTTT; CDR3aa: CASSSPEKLFF
d_gene: .; v_gene: TRBV6-2/TRBV6-3; j_gene: TRBJ1-5; abundance: few; CDR3nt: TGTGCCAGCAGTTGGACAGGCAATCAGCCCCAGCATTTT; CDR3aa: CASSWTGNQPQHF
d_gene: .; v_gene: TRBV29-1; j_gene: TRBJ2-2; abundance: .; CDR3nt: TGCAGCGCTTTTCAGGGGTGGAACACCGGGGAGCTGTTTTTT; CDR3aa: CSAFQGWNTGELFF
d_gene: .; v_gene: TRBV6-5; j_gene: TRBJ2-3; abundance: many; CDR3nt: TGTGCCAGCAAAATGAAGGGAGGCACAGATACGCAGTATTTT; CDR3aa: CASKMKGGTDTQYF
d_gene: .; v_gene: TRBV10-3; j_gene: TRBJ2-3; abundance: .; CDR3nt: TGTGCCATCGGTCCAGGAGCTCTTAGCACAGATACGCAGTATTTT; CDR3aa: CAIGPGALSTDTQYF
d_gene: TRBD2; v_gene: TRBV13; j_gene: TRBJ2-1; abundance: .; CDR3nt: TGTGCCAGCATCGAAAGTGGGACTAGCGGGAGAGTTGACAATGAGCAGTTCTTC; CDR3aa: CASIESGTSGRVDNEQFF
d_gene: TRBD2; v_gene: TRBV4-3; j_gene: TRBJ2-5; abundance: many; CDR3nt: TGCGCCAGCAGCCGCAGGACTAGCGGGAGAGCCCAAGAGACCCAGTACTTC; CDR3aa: CASSRRTSGRAQETQYF
d_gene: .; v_gene: TRBV12-3/TRBV12-4; j_gene: TRBJ1-5; abundance: .; CDR3nt: TGTGCCAGCAGTTCCCTAATGGCCCACAATCAGCCCCAGCATTTT; CDR3aa: CASSSLMAHNQPQHF
d_gene: TRBD1; v_gene: TRBV29-1; j_gene: TRBJ2-1; abundance: few; CDR3nt: TGCAGCGTTGGGACAGGGGGCGGGGGGGGTGAGCAGTTCTTC; CDR3aa: CSVGTGGGGGEQFF
d_gene: TRBD2; v_gene: TRBV11-3; j_gene: TRBJ2-1; abundance: .; CDR3nt: TGTGCCAGCAGCCGAGGGGGACTAGCGGGAGGCAATGAGCAGTTCTTC; CDR3aa: CASSRGGLAGGNEQFF
d_gene: .; v_gene: TRBV5-5; j_gene: TRBJ2-1; abundance: .; CDR3nt: TGTGCCAGCAGCCCTGGGCTCCCCTGCTCCTACAATGAGCAGTTCTTC; CDR3aa: CASSPGLPCSYNEQFF
d_gene: TRBD2; v_gene: TRBV28; j_gene: TRBJ2-1; abundance: .; CDR3nt: TGTGCCAGCAGTTTACTCGGGTCTAGCGGGAGAAGAAATGAGCAGTTCTTC; CDR3aa: CASSLLGSSGRRNEQFF
d_gene: .; v_gene: TRBV6-1; j_gene: TRBJ2-2; abundance: .; CDR3nt: TGTGCCAGCAGCCAAACTGAGAACACCGGGGAGCTGTTTTTT; CDR3aa: CASSQTENTGELFF
d_gene: TRBD2; v_gene: TRBV28; j_gene: TRBJ2-7; abundance: .; CDR3nt: TGTGCCAGCAGTCTGGAGCCGGGACTAGCGGTTTACTACGAGCAGTACTTC; CDR3aa: CASSLEPGLAVYYEQYF
d_gene: .; v_gene: TRBV28; j_gene: TRBJ2-3; abundance: .; CDR3nt: TGTGCCACCAGTATTAGAGCGACAGATACGCAGTATTTT; CDR3aa: CATSIRATDTQYF
d_gene: .; v_gene: TRBV6-6; j_gene: TRBJ1-6; abundance: .; CDR3nt: TGTGCCGCTGGCCGGGGCGGAGATAATTCACCCCTCCACTTT; CDR3aa: CAAGRGGDNSPLHF
d_gene: TRBD1; v_gene: TRBV29-1; j_gene: TRBJ1-6; abundance: many; CDR3nt: TGCAGCGTTCGACAGGGGGGGGATTCACCCCTCCACTTT; CDR3aa: CSVRQGGDSPLHF
d_gene: .; v_gene: TRBV20-1; j_gene: TRBJ2-7; abundance: .; CDR3nt: TGCAGTGCTAGGACGCAGGGGAGAGGATCCGCCTACGAGCAGTACTTC; CDR3aa: CSARTQGRGSAYEQYF
d_gene: .; v_gene: TRBV7-2; j_gene: TRBJ2-3; abundance: few; CDR3nt: TGTGCCACCCCAGAGGGAGGCCGTGGGACAGATACGCAGTATTTT; CDR3aa: CATPEGGRGTDTQYF
d_gene: .; v_gene: TRBV7-6; j_gene: TRBJ1-2; abundance: few; CDR3nt: TGTGCCAGCAGCTTAGCTGGACCGGGCGTTTTCTATGTCTACACCTTC; CDR3aa: CASSLAGPGVFYVYTF
d_gene: TRBD1; v_gene: TRBV4-1; j_gene: TRBJ2-3; abundance: .; CDR3nt: TGCGCCAGCAGCCCAGAGGGTAGAGGGGGCGTAGATACGCAGTATTTT; CDR3aa: CASSPEGRGGVDTQYF
d_gene: .; v_gene: TRBV29-1; j_gene: TRBJ1-2; abundance: .; CDR3nt: TGCAGCGTTGTTGAGACCCCGGGGTATGGCTACACCTTC; CDR3aa: CSVVETPGYGYTF
d_gene: TRBD2; v_gene: TRBV20-1; j_gene: TRBJ2-1; abundance: .; CDR3nt: TGCAGTGGTAGAGATAGGACTAGCCGCCTTGACAATGAGCAGTTCTTC; CDR3aa: CSGRDRTSRLDNEQFF
d_gene: .; v_gene: TRBV29-1; j_gene: TRBJ2-3; abundance: few; CDR3nt: TGCAGCGTTGCGGATACGCAGTGGTATTTT; CDR3aa: CSVADTQWYF
d_gene: .; v_gene: TRBV18; j_gene: TRBJ2-7; abundance: few; CDR3nt: TGTGCCAGCTCACCCCTCGGACAGACGAGCTCCTACGAGCAGTACTTC; CDR3aa: CASSPLGQTSSYEQYF
d_gene: TRBD2; v_gene: TRBV12-3/TRBV12-4; j_gene: TRBJ2-2; abundance: .; CDR3nt: TGTGCCAGCAGTTTAAGGGTGACTAGCGAAAACACCGGGGAGCTGTTTTTT; CDR3aa: CASSLRVTSENTGELFF
d_gene: TRBD1; v_gene: TRBV4-3; j_gene: TRBJ2-7; abundance: many; CDR3nt: TGCGCCAGCAGCCAAGGCGACAGGGCGTACGAGCAGTACTTC; CDR3aa: CASSQGDRAYEQYF
d_gene: .; v_gene: TRBV27; j_gene: TRBJ2-6; abundance: once; CDR3nt: TGTGCCAGCAGGTTGGGGGTGGCTGGGGCCAACGTCCTGACTTTC; CDR3aa: CASRLGVAGANVLTF
d_gene: TRBD2; v_gene: TRBV12-3/TRBV12-4; j_gene: TRBJ2-2; abundance: .; CDR3nt: TGTGCCAGCAGCTTCCTCGCGGGGGTCGGGGAGCTGTTTTTT; CDR3aa: CASSFLAGVGELFF
d_gene: TRBD2; v_gene: TRBV20-1; j_gene: TRBJ2-3; abundance: few; CDR3nt: TGCAGTGCTAGTGCACTAGCGGGCACAGATACGCAGTATTTT; CDR3aa: CSASALAGTDTQYF
d_gene: TRBD2; v_gene: TRBV3-1; j_gene: TRBJ2-7; abundance: .; CDR3nt: TGTGCCAGCAGCCAAACTAGCGGGGGCTCCTACGAGCAGTACTTC; CDR3aa: CASSQTSGGSYEQYF
d_gene: TRBD1; v_gene: TRBV12-3/TRBV12-4; j_gene: TRBJ2-1; abundance: many; CDR3nt: TGTGCCAGCAACCTTGGGACAGGGGCGAGATCCTACAATGAGCAGTTCTTC; CDR3aa: CASNLGTGARSYNEQFF
d_gene: .; v_gene: TRBV5-1; j_gene: TRBJ2-3; abundance: few; CDR3nt: TGCGCCAGCAGCTACGACAGGACAGATACGCAGTATTTT; CDR3aa: CASSYDRTDTQYF
d_gene: TRBD2; v_gene: TRBV10-3; j_gene: TRBJ2-5; abundance: few; CDR3nt: TGTGCCATCAGTCCACGCGGGGGGTCTCAAGAGACCCAGTACTTC; CDR3aa: CAISPRGGSQETQYF
d_gene: .; v_gene: TRBV5-6; j_gene: TRBJ1-4; abundance: few; CDR3nt: TGTGCCAGCAGCAGCCGACAGTTCTTTAATGAAAAACTGTTTTTT; CDR3aa: CASSSRQFFNEKLFF
d_gene: .; v_gene: TRBV4-3; j_gene: TRBJ2-6; abundance: .; CDR3nt: TGCGCCAGCAGCCAAGGGGCCAACGTCCTGACTTTC; CDR3aa: CASSQGANVLTF
d_gene: .; v_gene: TRBV7-2; j_gene: TRBJ1-5; abundance: .; CDR3nt: TGTGCCAGCAGCTTGGAAAGGAGCAATCAGCCCCAGCATTTT; CDR3aa: CASSLERSNQPQHF
d_gene: TRBD2; v_gene: TRBV12-3/TRBV12-4; j_gene: TRBJ2-3; abundance: .; CDR3nt: TGTGCCAGCAGGCGGAGGAGCGGGAGTGGGAGTAATACGCAGTATTTT; CDR3aa: CASRRRSGSGSNTQYF
d_gene: .; v_gene: TRBV4-3; j_gene: TRBJ1-4; abundance: many; CDR3nt: TGCGCCAGCAGCCAAGATTTATACTCCATTGCAACTAATGAAAAACTGTTTTTT; CDR3aa: CASSQDLYSIATNEKLFF
d_gene: .; v_gene: TRBV5-4; j_gene: TRBJ2-7; abundance: .; CDR3nt: TGTGCCAGCAGCTTTGGGAGGGACACCCCCCACATCCCCTCCGAGCAGTACTTC; CDR3aa: CASSFGRDTPHIPSEQYF
d_gene: .; v_gene: TRBV15; j_gene: TRBJ1-1; abundance: .; CDR3nt: TGTGCCACCAGCAGAGATGGTGGGTCCTCGGGCACTGAAGCTTTCTTT; CDR3aa: CATSRDGGSSGTEAFF
d_gene: .; v_gene: TRBV5-1; j_gene: TRBJ2-1; abundance: .; CDR3nt: TGCGCCAGCAGCCCACGGACAGCTTACAATGAGCAGTTCTTC; CDR3aa: CASSPRTAYNEQFF
d_gene: .; v_gene: TRBV30; j_gene: TRBJ2-5; abundance: .; CDR3nt: TGTGCCTGGACATCGACCGAGACCCAGTACTTC; CDR3aa: CAWTSTETQYF
d_gene: TRBD1; v_gene: TRBV20-1; j_gene: TRBJ1-1; abundance: few; CDR3nt: TGCAGTGCTAGTAACAGGGGTAGGACTGAAGCTTTCTTT; CDR3aa: CSASNRGRTEAFF